Listed below are T cell receptor beta chains from one sample, sequenced in a study of cytomegalovirus exposure and HLA in healthy donors. Using immunoSEQ multiplex PCR, the repertoire was profiled, and TCRdb retains in-frame clones only, with some absent. The repertoire holds about 130,000 clones, roughly three quarters seen once, with 2% to 2.5% in the top ten. The sequencing sample was made of PBMCs. These receptors were taken from a man aged 30 to 39 in good health and CMV-seronegative. CDR3s include the opening cysteine and the closing phenylalanine or tryptophan. The order of the fields is V gene, clone size, D gene, J gene, CDR3 DNA, CDR3 protein. The D gene is left open where the match is weak. Part of the rows lack a size; the others show once, few, many or a class for expanded clones.

>TRBV6-5|-|TRBD2|TRBJ2-7
TGTGCCAGCAGTCGTAGGACTAGCCTAAATTACGAGCAGTACTTC
CASSRRTSLNYEQYF
>TRBV27|-|TRBD1|TRBJ1-1
TGTGCCAGCAGTCCCTATTTCGGACAGGGAGGCACTGAAGCTTTCTTT
CASSPYFGQGGTEAFF
>TRBV5-1|-|TRBD1|TRBJ1-5
TGCGCCAGCAGCTGGGGGACAGATAGCAATCAGCCCCAGCATTTT
CASSWGTDSNQPQHF
>TRBV21-1|-|-|TRBJ1-2
TGTGCCAGCAGCACCTACAGGCGATCCTCTTATGGCTACACCTTC
CASSTYRRSSYGYTF
>TRBV25-1|few|-|TRBJ2-1
TGTGCCAGCGGACTCTACAATGAGCAGTTCTTC
CASGLYNEQFF
>TRBV2|-|TRBD1|TRBJ1-5
TGTGCCAGCACTGAACAGGGGGACAATCAGCCCCAGCATTTT
CASTEQGDNQPQHF
>TRBV7-9|-|TRBD1|TRBJ2-7
TGTGCCAGCAGCCGTGGGGACAGCTCCTACGAGCAGTACTTC
CASSRGDSSYEQYF
>TRBV7-9|-|-|TRBJ2-7
TGTGCCAGCAGCCCGTTGACTTTTCACTACGAGCAGTACTTC
CASSPLTFHYEQYF
>TRBV19|once|TRBD1|TRBJ1-1
TGTGCCAGTACCGTGGTCCAGGGGGCTACGAACACTGAAGCTTTCTTT
CASTVVQGATNTEAFF
>TRBV14|-|TRBD1|TRBJ2-7
TGTGCCAGCAGCCGCCGACAGGGGGGTTCCTACGAGCAGTACTTC
CASSRRQGGSYEQYF
>TRBV6-5|once|-|TRBJ2-7
TGTGCCAGCAGTTTTCAGTACGAGCAGTACTTC
CASSFQYEQYF
>TRBV2|once|-|TRBJ2-6
TGTGCCAGCAGTGGACAGATCTCTGGGGCCAACGTCCTGACTTTC
CASSGQISGANVLTF
>TRBV28|-|-|TRBJ2-5
TGTGCCAGCAGTCCGGACAGTCAAGAGACCCAGTACTTC
CASSPDSQETQYF
>TRBV6-6|-|TRBD2|TRBJ2-1
TGTGCCAGCAGTTTGTTAGCGGGGCTAGGGAATGAGCAGTTCTTC
CASSLLAGLGNEQFF
>TRBV15|-|TRBD1|TRBJ2-2
TGTGCCACCAGCAGATCCCGGGACAGGGGGGACGGGGAGCTGTTTTTT
CATSRSRDRGDGELFF
>TRBV5-1|-|TRBD1|TRBJ2-5
TGCGCCAGCAGCCCAGACAGGGCGGGAGAGACCCAGTACTTC
CASSPDRAGETQYF
>TRBV5-1|once|-|TRBJ2-7
TGCGCCAGCAGCCGCCACGACAGAAACTACGAGCAGTACTTC
CASSRHDRNYEQYF
>TRBV30|-|TRBD2|TRBJ2-1
TGTGCCTGGATCCCTGGGACTAGCGTGAATGAGCAGTTCTTC
CAWIPGTSVNEQFF
>TRBV6-4|-|-|TRBJ2-3
TGTGCCAGCAGTGATTCTGCCGCAAGCTCAGATACGCAGTATTTT
CASSDSAASSDTQYF
>TRBV10-3|-|-|TRBJ1-1
TGTGCCATCAGTGATACCCAGGGAAACACTGAAGCTTTCTTT
CAISDTQGNTEAFF
>TRBV5-1|-|-|TRBJ1-3
TGCGCCAGCAGCTTTGGGGAGGGCGGAGGAAACACCATATATTTT
CASSFGEGGGNTIYF
>TRBV11-1|-|-|TRBJ2-7
TGTGCCAGCAGCCCGACTACAGACGGTTCCTACGAGCAGTACTTC
CASSPTTDGSYEQYF
>TRBV7-7|-|TRBD1|TRBJ2-4
TGTGCTAGCAGCTTAGGACAGGGGGCTAACGACATTCAGTACTTC
CASSLGQGANDIQYF
>TRBV29-1|-|TRBD1|TRBJ1-1
TGCAGCGTTGAAGATGAAGGGGACAGGCGCCCTTTT
CSVEDEGDRRPF
>TRBV7-8|-|TRBD1|TRBJ1-5
TGTGCCAGCAGCTACGGGACAGGGGGCCCGATTGAGCCCCAGCATTTT
CASSYGTGGPIEPQHF
>TRBV11-1|-|-|TRBJ2-1
TGTGCCAGCAGCTTTCTATGGGGCTCGGGCAATGAGCAGTTCTTC
CASSFLWGSGNEQFF
>TRBV7-9|-|TRBD1|TRBJ2-7
TGTGCCAGCAGCTCCTGGACAGGGAGCTCCTACGAGCAGTACTTC
CASSSWTGSSYEQYF
>TRBV28|-|-|TRBJ1-2
TGTGCCAGTAAGCCAGCAGGGTATGACTATGGCTACACCTTC
CASKPAGYDYGYTF
>TRBV5-1|few|-|TRBJ1-4
TGCGCAAGCAAGCGGGGGGCGGCAACTAATGAAAAACTGTTTTTT
CASKRGAATNEKLFF